One sample yielded the 23 T cell receptor beta chains listed below, sequenced in a study of T cells in Graves' hyperthyroidism and ophthalmopathy. RNA transcripts yielded amplified TCR beta CDR3 regions. During a first-round RT-PCR of the TCR CDR3, the HTBI primer set was used. TCRdb called the multiplex PCR reads again in MiXCR, with one record for every CDR3 protein. The sample has approximately 600,000 distinct CDR3 sequences; 15% to 20% are singletons. The sequenced material came from blood. The origin of the receptors is a woman in her twenties or thirties with Graves' hyperthyroidism.

This clonotype has at least ten counts. The J gene is TRBJ2-1, the V gene TRBV6-1; TRBD2 matches at 11 bases. Unmatched junction bases numbered 4, after V lost 4 bases and J lost 2 bases. CDR1 and CDR2 (germline): MNHNS, SASEGT. The CDR3 has 16 residues. This CDR3 is CASSVGTSGTYNEQFF. Written as DNA, the CDR3 is TGTGCCAGCAGTGTCGGGACTAGCGGAACCTACAATGAGCAGTTCTTC.

This clonotype has a count of ten or more. The chain has TRBV28 and TRBJ2-5, with 12 bases lining up with TRBD2. Trimming took 8 bases from V and 5 from J; bases not matched to a gene: 9. CDR1 MDHEN and CDR2 SYDVKM come from the germline V gene. The CDR3 sequence is 15 residues long. CDR3 coding DNA: TGTGCCAGCGAGGAGGCTAGCGGGAGGGCGGAGACCCAGTACTTC. Its protein is CASEEASGRAETQYF.

The rearrangement links TRBV20-1 to TRBJ2-5; TRBD2 is a possible D gene (6 bases). From germline, CDR1 is DFQATT and CDR2 SNEGSKA (reference sequence). The CDR3 totals 13 residues. V lost 4 bases and J lost 1, with 10 bases in between. CDR3 nucleotide sequence: TGCAGTGCTATGAAGGGAGGCCAAGAGACCCAGTACTTC. Encoded protein: CSAMKGGQETQYF.

This clonotype was detected ten times or more. The J gene is TRBJ2-2, the V gene TRBV2; the match to TRBD1 covers 7 bases. Germline-derived CDR1 and CDR2 are SNHLY and FYNNEI. The J segment lost 5 bases and the V segment lost 3 bases, leaving 15 bases of the junction unmatched. The CDR3 extends over 18 amino acids. The DNA for the CDR3 is TGTGCCAGCAGTGAGTCCCCCCCCTACAGGGGAAGGACCGGGGAGCTGTTTTTT. Translating it yields CASSESPPYRGRTGELFF.

This clonotype showed up just a few times. The chain carries TRBV29-1 and TRBJ2-7; D is undetermined. Germline V lookup: CDR1 SQVTM, CDR2 ANQGSEA. This CDR3 comprises 13 residues. V dropped 6 bases and J dropped 2 bases, with 14 bases sitting between them. The CDR3 region is CSVWAGLPYEQYF. CDR3 coding DNA: TGCAGCGTATGGGCTGGGCTCCCCTACGAGCAGTACTTC.

This clonotype was recorded many times. The chain is built from TRBV20-1 and TRBJ2-7, with D unclear. The V and J ends lost 4 bases and 5 bases respectively, with 15 bases between them. The CDR3 is 13 residues long. CDR1 and CDR2 (germline): DFQATT, SNEGSKA (reference sequence). The CDR3, as DNA: TGCAGTGCTACCCGCCCAGTCCGGGACGAGCAGTACTTC. This translates into CSATRPVRDEQYF.

This clonotype was observed many times. The chain uses TRBV12-3 or TRBV12-4 and TRBJ2-7; no firm D call. Between the trimmed V and J ends, which lost 6 bases and 4 bases, there was a span of 7 bases. The CDR3 spans 11 residues. DNA for the CDR3: TGTGCCAGCAGCAACCAATACGAGCAGTACTTC. Amino acid sequence: CASSNQYEQYF.

This clonotype was observed a few times. The rearrangement joins TRBV20-1 to TRBJ1-2; 8 bases are shared with TRBD1. The CDR3 extends over 15 amino acids. Germline V gene data show CDR1 as DFQATT and CDR2 as SNEGSKA (reference sequence). Trimming took 6 bases from V and 7 from J; bases not matched to a gene: 16. The CDR3 here is CSAKQVGQGSGGYTF. For the CDR3, the DNA is TGCAGTGCCAAACAGGTCGGACAGGGAAGTGGTGGCTACACCTTC.

The V and J genes are TRBV12-3 or TRBV12-4 and TRBJ2-1; the D is unclear. The CDR3 totals 13 residues. Trimming pared 2 bases from V and 10 bases from J, leaving 12 bases between. The CDR3 region has the DNA TGTGCCAGCAGTTTATTTGGGATTAGGGAGCAGTTCTTC. Amino acids: CASSLFGIREQFF.

The gene calls are TRBV7-2 and TRBJ2-1, with a weak D call TRBD2 (6 bases). The CDR3 length is 16 residues. V shed 1 base and J shed 4 bases, with 14 bases lying between them. Germline lookup yields CDR1 SGHTA and CDR2 FQGNSA. The CDR3 reads CASSLEGPAGYNEQFF. Written as DNA, the CDR3 is TGTGCCAGCAGCTTAGAAGGTCCGGCGGGATACAATGAGCAGTTCTTC. The whole variable domain, remainder taken from reference TRBV7-2 and TRBJ2-1, is GAGVSQSPSNKVTEKGKDVELRCDPISGHTALYWYRQSLGQGLEFLIYFQGNSAPDKSGLPSDRFSAERTGGSVSTLTIQRTQQEDSAVYLCASSLEGPAGYNEQFFGPGTRLTVL.

This chain joins TRBV12-3 or TRBV12-4 and TRBJ2-1; 7 bases are shared with TRBD1. CDR3 length: 14 amino acids. V gave up 3 bases and J gave up 9 bases; unmatched junction bases: 8. CDR3 in amino acids: CASSFGQGDSEQFF. CDR3 in DNA: TGTGCCAGCAGTTTCGGCCAGGGGGATAGTGAGCAGTTCTTC.

A word on this clonotype: Possible read error: a much larger clone is one base away. Likely a read error: the CDR3 ends without its conserved phenylalanine or tryptophan. The chain employs TRBV5-1 and TRBJ2-3, with 11 bases matching TRBD2. CDR1 is SGHRS, CDR2 YFSETQ, per germline. The CDR3 totals 18 residues. The trim removed 4 bases at V and 6 bases at J, leaving 16 bases unmatched. CDR3 sequence (DNA): TGCGCCAGCAGCCCCCCCGGGACTAGCGGTACTAAGGGGGATACGCAGTATCTT. It codes for CASSPPGTSGTKGDTQYL.

This clonotype appeared many times. V usage is TRBV28 and J usage is TRBJ2-1; 13 nucleotides match TRBD2. The CDR3 spans 15 residues. V lost 2 bases to trimming and J lost 5 bases; unmatched junction nucleotides: 0. The germline V gene has CDR1 MDHEN and CDR2 SYDVKM. The DNA for the CDR3 is TGTGCCAGCAGTTTAGGGACTAGCGGGAACAATGAGCAGTTCTTC. Translating gives CASSLGTSGNNEQFF.

The CDR3 DNA reads as TGCAGCGTTGACTGGGAAAACTATGGCTACACCTTC. It is translated as CSVDWENYGYTF. This chain connects TRBV29-1 to TRBJ1-2; D not certain. With 3 bases removed from V and 2 bases from J, the gap between germline ends came to 7 bases. The germline V gene encodes CDR1 SQVTM and CDR2 ANQGSEA. The length of the CDR3 is 12 residues.

The chain employs TRBV7-9 and TRBJ2-1; the match to TRBD2 covers 13 bases. Germline trimming cut 5 bases from V and 2 bases from J; bases unmatched to any gene: 15. The CDR3 runs to 20 residues. Germline V gene lookup returns CDR1 SEHNR and CDR2 FQNEAQ (reference sequence). CDR3 DNA sequence: TGTGCCAGCAGCCAAAGGACTAGCGGGAGTCTAAGGAGTCCCTACAATGAGCAGTTCTTC. It specifies CASSQRTSGSLRSPYNEQFF.

A remark on this clonotype: Compared with germline, one end of the junction differs, possibly owing to a read error. The chain carries TRBV12-3 or TRBV12-4 and TRBJ1-1, with unresolved D. The CDR3 runs to 15 residues. The CDR3 loop is CVSSLKRRRGTEAFF. The CDR3 DNA is TGTGTCAGCAGTTTAAAGAGGAGGCGCGGTACTGAAGCTTTCTTT.

This clonotype was counted a few times. The rearrangement links TRBV20-1 to TRBJ1-2; tentatively, D is TRBD1 (6 bases). The CDR3 is 14 amino acids. V was pared by 0 bases and J by 14 bases, with 22 bases between. From germline, CDR1 is DFQATT and CDR2 SNEGSKA (reference sequence). CDR3 sequence (DNA): TGCAGTGCTAGAGATCTGGGGGACACTCAAGAAAGTACCTTC. Translation: CSARDLGDTQESTF.

The chain links TRBV5-1 to TRBJ1-3; 8 nucleotides match TRBD1. Germline V CDR1 and CDR2: SGHRS, YFSETQ. The CDR3 totals 15 residues. The V and J ends lost 2 bases and 4 bases, in that order; junction bases with no gene match: 5. CDR3 nucleotide sequence: TGCGCCAGCAGCTTTACAGGGGGAACCGGAAACACCATATATTTT. Residues: CASSFTGGTGNTIYF.

The sample holds a few counts of this clonotype. This chain connects TRBV19 to TRBJ1-1; 12 nucleotides agree with TRBD1. This CDR3 region has 16 residues. Trimming removed 4 bases from V and 5 bases from J; junction bases left unmatched: 8. The germline gives CDR1 LNHDA, CDR2 SQIVND (reference sequence). CDR3 sequence reads: CASSTRDRGLGTEAFF. The CDR3 coding sequence is TGTGCCAGTAGTACCCGGGACAGGGGGCTCGGTACTGAAGCTTTCTTT.

This clonotype was counted a few times. V usage is TRBV11-2 and J usage is TRBJ2-2, with 7 nucleotides matching TRBD2. V was pared by 5 bases and J by 4 bases, with 7 bases of the junction left unmatched. This CDR3 has 15 amino acids. Germline V gene sequence: CDR1 SGHAT, CDR2 FQNNGV. The CDR3 protein is CASSQSGIGTGELFF. The CDR3 region has the DNA TGTGCCAGCAGCCAGAGCGGGATAGGCACCGGGGAGCTGTTTTTT.

This clonotype was found a few times. The V gene is TRBV14, the J gene TRBJ2-7, with 13 bases matching TRBD2. The J segment lost 1 base and the V segment lost 5 bases, leaving 8 bases of the junction unmatched. The germline V gene has CDR1 SGHDN and CDR2 FVKESK. There are 17 residues in the CDR3. The CDR3 region is CASSELAGGERSYEQYF. The CDR3 coding sequence is TGTGCCAGCAGCGAACTAGCGGGAGGGGAAAGGTCCTACGAGCAGTACTTC.

This clonotype has ten or more counts. The chain recombines TRBV28 with TRBJ2-2; TRBD1 aligns across 10 bases. CDR1 is MDHEN, CDR2 SYDVKM, per germline. This CDR3 comprises 19 residues. Losses at the gene ends were 6 bases for V and 2 bases for J; bases not matched to a gene: 15. CDR3 nucleotide sequence: TGTGCCAGCAGAAAAGACAGGGGGCCGCTAGCGGAAAACACCGGGGAGCTGTTTTTT. Protein product: CASRKDRGPLAENTGELFF. Full variable domain (remainder filled in from reference TRBV28 and TRBJ2-2): DVKVTQSSRYLVKRTGEKVFLECVQDMDHENMFWYRQDPGLGLRLIYFSYDVKMKEKGDIPEGYSVSREKKERFSLILESASTNQTSMYLCASRKDRGPLAENTGELFFGEGSRLTVL.

This chain joins TRBV9 and TRBJ2-5, with 9 bases matching TRBD1. CDR1 and CDR2 (germline): SGDLS, YYNGEE. V lost 3 bases to trimming and J lost 10 bases; unmatched junction nucleotides: 10. This CDR3 has 14 amino acids. This chain's CDR3 is CASSEEGTGSIQYF. CDR3 in DNA: TGTGCCAGCAGCGAGGAGGGGACAGGGTCAATCCAGTACTTC.